The 26 T cell receptor beta chains reported below all come from one sample, sequenced in a study of CD8 T cells in ankylosing spondylitis. One entry per CDR3 protein results from TCRdb running MiXCR on the 5' RACE reads. The sample contains some 240,000 distinct CDR3 sequences, 15% to 20% of which appear only once. Sequenced sample: blood, either unsorted or a sorted T cell fraction (not recorded which). The receptors originated from a male donor with ankylosing spondylitis or in good health (not recorded which).

The sample holds many counts of this clonotype. The chain combines TRBV28 with TRBJ2-1; 9 bases are a match to TRBD1. The V gene end was trimmed by 3 bases and the J gene end by 9 bases; junction bases not matched to a gene: 6. From germline, CDR1 is MDHEN and CDR2 SYDVKM. The CDR3 length is 14 residues. This CDR3 is CASSFSQGASEQFF. The CDR3 bases are TGTGCCAGCAGTTTTTCACAGGGGGCCAGTGAGCAGTTCTTC.

This clonotype was counted many times. The chain carries TRBV10-3 and TRBJ1-3, with D possibly matching TRBD1 (5 bases). The germline V and J ends were trimmed by 3 bases and 4 bases, with 13 bases remaining between them. This CDR3 is 15 amino acids long. Germline lookup yields CDR1 ENHRY and CDR2 SYGVKD. The CDR3 DNA follows: TGTGCCATCAGTGACGAGACAGTATCGGGAAACACCATATATTTT. Its protein is CAISDETVSGNTIYF.

With respect to this clonotype: With a much larger clone just one base away, this may be a read error. The chain links TRBV7-8 to TRBJ2-1; 9 nucleotides align to TRBD2. Unmatched junction bases numbered 3, after V lost 1 base and J lost 2 bases. The germline CDR1 and CDR2 sequences are SGHVS and FQNEAQ. The CDR3 sequence is 16 residues long. In DNA form, the CDR3 reads TGTGCCAGCAGCTTAGTTAGCGGGAGCCCCTACAATGAGCAGTTCTTC. Encoded protein: CASSLVSGSPYNEQFF.

Worth noting for this clonotype: Possible read error: a much larger clone is one base away. V gene TRBV7-2 combines with J gene TRBJ2-7; maybe TRBD2 (5 bases). Per the germline V gene, CDR1 is SGHTA and CDR2 is FQGNSA. Trimming stripped 3 bases from V and 3 bases from J, with 15 bases between. The length of the CDR3 is 15 residues. CDR3 in amino acids: CASSFAVAGFYEQYF. The CDR3 DNA reads TGTGCCAGCAGCTTTGCGGTCGCGGGCTTCTACGAGCAGTACTTC.

The V gene is TRBV9, the J gene TRBJ2-1, with 12 positions matching TRBD2. This CDR3 is 19 amino acids long. The V gene's germline CDR1 is SGDLS and CDR2 YYNGEE. V trimming: 3 bases; J trimming: 2 bases; junction bases outside the gene matches: 12. Here the CDR3 reads CASSAQTSGSIGTYNEQFF. CDR3 sequence (DNA): TGTGCCAGCAGCGCCCAGACTAGCGGGAGTATAGGGACCTACAATGAGCAGTTCTTC.

This clonotype was seen more than once but under ten times. This chain links TRBV12-3 or TRBV12-4 with TRBJ1-4; TRBD1 matches at 7 bases. After removal of 7 bases from V and 12 bases from J, the junction contained 5 bases not matched to a gene. This CDR3 is 11 amino acids long. CDR3 region: CASTQGGELFF. Here the CDR3 DNA reads TGTGCCAGCACCCAGGGGGGGGAACTGTTTTTT.

J is TRBJ2-5 and V is TRBV2, with TRBD1 matching 7 bases. This CDR3 is built from 13 residues. Per the germline V gene, CDR1 is SNHLY and CDR2 is FYNNEI. With V trimmed by 8 bases and J by 2 bases, 5 bases remained unmatched. CDR3 bases: TGTGCCAGCGAAGGGACAGAACAAGAGACCCAGTACTTC. Translating it yields CASEGTEQETQYF.

This clonotype has just a few counts. V gene TRBV3-1 combines with J gene TRBJ2-7; 14 bases are a match to TRBD2. Per the germline V gene, CDR1 is LGHDT and CDR2 is YNNKEL (reference sequence). The junction had 6 bases not matched to a gene; V was cut back by 0 bases and J by 2 bases. The CDR3 runs 18 residues. The CDR3 bases are TGTGCCAGCAGCCAAGATGAGGGGACTAGCGGGAGAGCCTACGAGCAGTACTTC. Its translation is CASSQDEGTSGRAYEQYF.

As to this clonotype: The junction and the germline gene differ at one end; a read error may be behind it. The gene calls are TRBV7-7 and TRBJ2-1, with 12 positions matching TRBD2. CDR1 is SSHAT, CDR2 FNYEAQ, per germline (reference sequence). The CDR3 has 15 amino acids. The CDR3 protein is CASSLTSGRYNEQFF. The CDR3 bases are TGTGCTAGCAGCTTGACTAGCGGGAGATACAATGAGCAGTTCTTC.

This clonotype has at least ten counts. This chain connects TRBV5-5 to TRBJ2-7; D call uncertain. Germline lookup yields CDR1 SGHKS and CDR2 YYEKEE (reference sequence). Trimming stripped 4 bases from V and 2 bases from J, with 16 bases between. The CDR3 runs 15 residues. The CDR3 sequence is CASSPRAERTYEQYF. The CDR3 bases are TGTGCCAGCAGCCCAAGGGCGGAACGCACCTACGAGCAGTACTTC. Combining the CDR3 with reference TRBV5-5 and TRBJ2-7 gives the whole variable domain DAGVTQSPTHLIKTRGQQVTLRCSPISGHKSVSWYQQVLGQGPQFIFQYYEKEERGRGNFPDRFSARQFPNYSSELNVNALLLGDSALYLCASSPRAERTYEQYFGPGTRLTVT.

This clonotype was seen ten or more times. V usage is TRBV6-5 and J usage is TRBJ2-7, with D perhaps TRBD1 (6 bases). CDR3 length equals 13 residues. Germline loops: CDR1 MNHEY, CDR2 SVGAGI. The ends were cut back, 2 bases at V and 4 bases at J, with 9 bases in the middle. The CDR3 nucleotides read TGTGCCAGCAGTTACGCAGGGGTATACGAGCAGTACTTC. Translation: CASSYAGVYEQYF.

The V call is TRBV5-6, the J call TRBJ2-4, with D unclear. The V and J ends lost 0 bases and 2 bases respectively, with 18 bases between them. Germline lookup yields CDR1 SGHDT and CDR2 YYEEEE. This CDR3 contains 18 residues. The CDR3 sequence is CASSLGVTTWSSKNIQYF. The CDR3 region has the DNA TGTGCCAGCAGCTTGGGGGTGACCACATGGTCGTCCAAAAACATTCAGTACTTC.

This clonotype was seen only a few times. The chain's CDR3 is CASSLSGVQFF. In nucleotides, the CDR3 is TGTGCCAGCAGTTTAAGCGGAGTACAGTTCTTC. This rearrangement joins TRBV12-3 or TRBV12-4 to TRBJ2-1; D perhaps matches TRBD2 (5 bases). This CDR3 has 11 amino acids. V was trimmed by 2 bases and J by 13 bases, leaving 9 bases between them.

This clonotype was seen many times. J is TRBJ1-1 and V is TRBV7-9, with D possibly matching TRBD1 (5 bases). V gave up 1 base and J gave up 1 base, with 10 bases separating them. The germline V gene has CDR1 SEHNR and CDR2 FQNEAQ (reference sequence). The CDR3 contains 15 residues. CDR3 residues: CASSLGDSENTEAFF. DNA for the CDR3: TGTGCCAGCAGCTTAGGAGACAGTGAGAACACTGAAGCTTTCTTT.

This clonotype was picked up many times. J is TRBJ2-3 and V is TRBV20-1, with TRBD2 as a possible D gene (6 bases). CDR1 and CDR2 (germline): DFQATT, SNEGSKA (reference sequence). The CDR3 has 16 residues. V shed 3 bases and J shed 0 bases, with 16 bases lying between them. Here the CDR3 DNA reads TGCAGTGCTAGGGGATATAGCGGAGCGAGCACAGATACGCAGTATTTT. Translated: CSARGYSGASTDTQYF.

This clonotype turned up a few times. This chain links TRBV7-8 with TRBJ2-6; no clear D. The germline gives CDR1 SGHVS, CDR2 FQNEAQ. V lost 2 bases and J 0 bases, leaving 5 bases between the germline ends. The CDR3 extends over 15 amino acids. CDR3 in amino acids: CASSLMHSGANVLTF. DNA for the CDR3: TGTGCCAGCAGCTTAATGCACTCTGGGGCCAACGTCCTGACTTTC. Variable domain in full (rest from reference TRBV7-8 and TRBJ2-6): GAGVSQSPRYKVAKRGQDVALRCDPISGHVSLFWYQQALGQGPEFLTYFQNEAQLDKSGLPSDRFFAERPEGSVSTLKIQRTQQEDSAVYLCASSLMHSGANVLTFGAGSRLTVL.

J is TRBJ2-5 and V is TRBV7-9; D might be TRBD1 or TRBD2, each matching 5 bases. CDR3 length: 15 amino acids. The germline V and J ends were trimmed by 5 bases and 0 bases, with 13 bases remaining between them. CDR1 and CDR2 from the germline V gene are SEHNR and FQNEAQ (reference sequence). CDR3 region: CASSAGTGYQETQYF. For the CDR3, the DNA is TGTGCCAGCAGCGCCGGGACGGGGTACCAAGAGACCCAGTACTTC.

This clonotype was counted many times. V and J are TRBV4-3 and TRBJ1-5, with D maybe TRBD1 (5 bases). CDR1 and CDR2 (germline): LGHNA, YSLEER. This CDR3 contains 13 residues. V shed 5 bases and J shed 4 bases, with 9 bases lying between them. The CDR3, as DNA: TGCGCCAGCAGCGTAGGGGTAAATCAGCCCCAGCATTTT. It encodes CASSVGVNQPQHF.

V usage is TRBV7-8 and J usage is TRBJ2-3; D unresolved. The germline V and J ends were trimmed by 1 base and 5 bases, with 4 bases remaining between them. This CDR3 comprises 12 residues. Germline assignment: CDR1 SGHVS and CDR2 FQNEAQ. CDR3 residues: CASSLVVDTQYF. The CDR3 bases are TGTGCCAGCAGCTTAGTGGTAGATACGCAGTATTTT.

The rearrangement joins TRBV7-2 to TRBJ1-1; tentatively, D is TRBD1 (6 bases). CDR1 SGHTA and CDR2 FQGNSA come from the germline V gene. V lost 5 bases and J lost 8, with 18 bases in between. This CDR3 spans 14 amino acids. Here the CDR3 reads CASSLWPGHQEAFF. CDR3 coding DNA: TGTGCCAGCAGCCTTTGGCCGGGACACCAAGAAGCTTTCTTT.

In its sample, this clonotype was seen many times. V and J are TRBV6-1 and TRBJ2-7; 7 bases agree with TRBD2. The CDR3 loop spans 14 amino acids. The J segment lost 2 bases and the V segment lost 3 bases, leaving 4 bases of the junction unmatched. The V gene's germline CDR1 is MNHNS and CDR2 SASEGT. For the CDR3, the DNA is TGTGCCAGCAGTGAGCGGGAGTTAACCTACGAGCAGTACTTC. The encoded protein is CASSERELTYEQYF.

This clonotype was observed many times. The chain uses TRBV5-1 and TRBJ2-7; the D gene is possibly TRBD2 (6 bases). The length of the CDR3 is 14 residues. Between the trimmed V and J ends, which lost 4 bases and 5 bases, there was a span of 16 bases. Germline V gene sequence: CDR1 SGHRS, CDR2 YFSETQ. The chain's CDR3 is CASSDRDSNNEQYF. The CDR3 DNA is TGCGCCAGCAGCGACCGGGACTCAAACAACGAGCAGTACTTC.

This clonotype has at least ten counts. In DNA, the CDR3 is TGTGCCAGCAGCTTATACCAGCATTACAATGAGCAGTTCTTC. Encoded protein: CASSLYQHYNEQFF. The V call is TRBV14, the J call TRBJ2-1; D unclear. The length of the CDR3 is 14 residues. Trimming left V 5 bases short and J 4 bases short, with 12 bases between. The germline CDR1 and CDR2 sequences are SGHDN and FVKESK.

The CDR3 sequence: CASSSETLAGGYNEQFF. The CDR3 DNA is TGTGCCAGCAGCTCCGAGACGTTGGCGGGAGGATACAATGAGCAGTTCTTC. The chain joins TRBV9 to TRBJ2-1; 8 nucleotides line up with TRBD2. Unmatched junction bases numbered 13, after V lost 4 bases and J lost 4 bases. The germline V gene has CDR1 SGDLS and CDR2 YYNGEE. The CDR3 covers 17 residues.

This clonotype has only a few counts. An end of the junction does not agree with germline; a read error may underlie this. V and J are TRBV7-7 and TRBJ2-5; tentatively, D is TRBD1 (5 bases). The germline V gene has CDR1 SSHAT and CDR2 FNYEAQ (reference sequence). The CDR3 length is 13 residues. CDR3 DNA sequence: TGTGCTAGCAGCTTATGGACACAAGAGACCCAGTACTTC. As protein: CASSLWTQETQYF.

This clonotype was detected many times. The CDR3, as DNA: TGCGCCAGCAGCCAAGTATCACAGGGTAGTGAGCAGTTCTTC. Translated, it gives CASSQVSQGSEQFF. This sequence joins TRBV4-1 and TRBJ2-1; D is possibly TRBD1 (6 bases). Between the trimmed V and J ends, which lost 1 base and 9 bases, there was a span of 13 bases. From germline, CDR1 is MGHRA and CDR2 YSYEKL. The CDR3 spans 14 residues.